This T cell receptor beta chain appears in the sequencing data of a study of identical twins. Study-level findings and limits: Compared with models, monozygotic twins showed more out-of-frame TCR alpha sharing.

Per the germline V gene, CDR1 is LGHNT and CDR2 is FRNRAP. The ends lost 7 bases at V and 9 bases at J; junction bases unmatched: 13. The CDR3 contains 15 residues. This clonotype was detected ten times or more. No antigen is known for it. TCRdb independently ran MiXCR on the 5' RACE reads; one entry per CDR3 protein. Of about 150,000 distinct CDR3 sequences detected, around 3.5% appear once; the ten largest clones hold 8% to 8.5%. Source material: memory T cells sorted from blood. The sequence derives from a man younger than 35 in good health. This sequence joins TRBV12-5 and TRBJ2-1; TRBD2 matches at 9 bases. CDR3 nucleotide sequence: TGTGCTAGTGTCGTCTCCCCTAGCGGGATCGGTGAGCAGTTCTTC. It codes for CASVVSPSGIGEQFF. The full variable domain, completed using reference TRBV12-5 and TRBJ2-1, is DARVTQTPRHKVTEMGQEVTMRCQPILGHNTVFWYRQTMMQGLELLAYFRNRAPLDDSGMPKDRFSAEMPDATLATLKIQPSEPRDSAVYFCASVVSPSGIGEQFFGPGTRLTVL.